One and the same sample provided the 22 T cell receptor beta chains below, sequenced in a study of OX40 agonist ivuxolimab in advanced cancers. Some clones are missing from TCRdb's copy, which holds only in-frame ones; the method was immunoSEQ multiplex PCR. The sample carries approximately 82,000 clones, roughly four fifths recorded once. The material sequenced was CD4+ or CD8+ T cells sorted from blood, taken in a trial of the OX40 agonist ivuxolimab. The receptor set was obtained from an adult with an advanced solid tumor such as melanoma, head and neck, liver or kidney cancer.

The chain employs TRBV27 and TRBJ2-7; 7 nucleotides match TRBD1. The CDR3 is 14 amino acids. Germline V gene data show CDR1 as MNHEY and CDR2 as SMNVEV (reference sequence). Trimming took 6 bases from V and 6 from J; bases not matched to a gene: 11. DNA of the CDR3: TGTGCCAGCAGCTTTACAGGGGTAAAAGGCGAGCAGTACTTC. It yields the protein CASSFTGVKGEQYF.

On this clone itself: Other DNA sequences in the sample encode the same CDR3. The chain carries TRBV5-4 and TRBJ1-1; the match to TRBD1 covers 7 bases. The CDR3 spans 13 residues. J lost 4 bases, V lost 4 bases, and 4 bases had no gene match. Germline CDR1 is SGHNT and CDR2 is YYREEE (reference sequence). The CDR3 region has the DNA TGTGCCAGCAGCCCACGACAGGGCACTGAAGCTTTCTTT. It yields the protein CASSPRQGTEAFF.

This clone was picked up a small number of times. J is TRBJ1-6 and V is TRBV14, with 8 bases matching TRBD1. V shed 5 bases, J shed 10 bases, and the junction held 10 bases outside the gene matches. CDR3 length: 15 amino acids. Per germline, CDR1 SGHDN and CDR2 FVKESK. CDR3 nucleotide sequence: TGTGCCAGCAGCGCTAGGACAGGGCTAGGATCACCCCTCCACTTT. It encodes CASSARTGLGSPLHF.

This clone has a handful of counts. The chain recombines TRBV4-3 with TRBJ2-3; TRBD2 matches at 9 bases. The CDR3 is 17 amino acids. The germline CDR1 and CDR2 sequences are LGHNA and YSLEER. Trimming took 0 bases from V and 5 from J; bases not matched to a gene: 9. CDR3 coding DNA: TGCGCCAGCAGCCAAGAAAGACCGGGACTAGCTGGAGATACGCAGTATTTT. It encodes CASSQERPGLAGDTQYF.

The chain is built from TRBV2 and TRBJ1-1; 11 nucleotides match TRBD1. The CDR3 is 15 amino acids. The V and J ends lost 7 bases and 2 bases, in that order; junction bases with no gene match: 6. Germline CDR1 reads SNHLY; CDR2 reads FYNNEI. CDR3 sequence reads: CASIQGTGGNTEAFF. The CDR3 DNA follows: TGTGCCAGCATCCAAGGGACAGGGGGAAACACTGAAGCTTTCTTT.

The chain employs TRBV30 and TRBJ2-3; D unresolved. The germline gives CDR1 GTSNPN, CDR2 SVGIG (reference sequence). The V end lost 4 bases, the J end lost 0 bases, and 8 bases lay between the germline ends. This CDR3 has 13 residues. The CDR3 region is CAWMVKSTDTQYF. CDR3 coding DNA: TGTGCCTGGATGGTTAAAAGCACAGATACGCAGTATTTT.

This sequence joins TRBV5-4 and TRBJ2-1; 10 nucleotides agree with TRBD2. CDR3 length: 15 amino acids. Unmatched junction bases numbered 8, after V lost 4 bases and J lost 7 bases. Germline V lookup: CDR1 SGHNT, CDR2 YYREEE (reference sequence). Written as DNA, the CDR3 is TGTGCCAGCAGCGCGCTAGCGGGAGAAGCAAATGAGCAGTTCTTC. Residues: CASSALAGEANEQFF.

This chain uses TRBV6-6 with TRBJ1-1, with D perhaps TRBD1 (5 bases). The CDR3 consists of 13 residues. Deletions cut 2 bases from V and 6 bases from J, with 10 bases between. Germline loops: CDR1 MNHNY, CDR2 SVGAGI (reference sequence). This chain's CDR3 is CASSYPQGAEAFF. The CDR3 DNA follows: TGTGCCAGCAGTTACCCTCAGGGAGCTGAAGCTTTCTTT.

The chain couples TRBV28 to TRBJ2-1, with 7 bases identical to TRBD2. In germline, CDR1 is MDHEN, CDR2 SYDVKM. The CDR3 sequence is 15 residues long. With V trimmed by 4 bases and J by 4 bases, 7 bases remained unmatched. The CDR3 sequence: CASSSLGEGYNEQFF. The CDR3 region has the DNA TGTGCCAGCAGTTCCCTAGGGGAGGGTTACAATGAGCAGTTCTTC. The full variable domain, its missing parts supplied by reference TRBV28 and TRBJ2-1, is DVKVTQSSRYLVKRTGEKVFLECVQDMDHENMFWYRQDPGLGLRLIYFSYDVKMKEKGDIPEGYSVSREKKERFSLILESASTNQTSMYLCASSSLGEGYNEQFFGPGTRLTVL.

The chain links TRBV7-2 to TRBJ2-1; 9 bases line up with TRBD2. This CDR3 region has 15 residues. Germline CDR1 SGHTA, CDR2 FQGNSA. The V and J ends lost 1 base and 10 bases, in that order; junction bases with no gene match: 8. The CDR3 DNA reads as TGTGCCAGCAGCTTAGGAGCGGGAGGCAGGGGCGAGCAGTTCTTC. It translates to CASSLGAGGRGEQFF.

The chain joins TRBV6-5 to TRBJ2-5; TRBD2 aligns across 9 bases. CDR1 is MNHEY and CDR2 is SVGAGI in the germline V gene. Trimming took 6 bases from V and 2 from J; bases not matched to a gene: 4. This CDR3 has 14 amino acids. For the CDR3, the DNA is TGTGCCAGCAGGCTTAGCGGGGGTCAAGAGACCCAGTACTTC. Its protein product is CASRLSGGQETQYF.

This clone was observed a few times. The V gene is TRBV5-4, the J gene TRBJ1-2; 7 nucleotides agree with TRBD1. Germline V lookup: CDR1 SGHNT, CDR2 YYREEE (reference sequence). This CDR3 contains 13 residues. Germline trimming cut 0 bases from V and 4 bases from J; bases unmatched to any gene: 0. The CDR3 sequence: CASSLGTGYGYTF. CDR3 in DNA: TGTGCCAGCAGCTTGGGGACAGGCTATGGCTACACCTTC.

Only one count was recorded for this clone. V gene TRBV11-3 combines with J gene TRBJ1-1; D call uncertain. Germline CDR1 reads SGHNT; CDR2 reads YENEEA. The CDR3 covers 13 residues. Trimming stripped 0 bases from V and 3 bases from J, with 5 bases between. CDR3: CASSLEVYTEAFF. In DNA form, the CDR3 reads TGTGCCAGCAGCTTAGAGGTATACACTGAAGCTTTCTTT.

The CDR3 coding sequence is TGCGCCAGCAGCCAACTAAACTCCTACAATGAGCAGTTCTTC. Its protein product is CASSQLNSYNEQFF. This chain uses TRBV4-3 with TRBJ2-1; D is ambiguous. There are 14 residues in the CDR3. Per germline, CDR1 LGHNA and CDR2 YSLEER. V gave up 2 bases and J gave up 0 bases, with 5 bases separating them.

Many counts were recorded for this clone. The chain recombines TRBV19 with TRBJ1-5, with D possibly TRBD1 on 5 matching bases. V lost 1 base and J lost 3, with 16 bases in between. This CDR3 comprises 17 residues. CDR1 LNHDA and CDR2 SQIVND come from the germline V gene (reference sequence). CDR3 sequence (DNA): TGTGCCAGTAGTATAGGCCTTATCCAGGGAATCAATCAGCCCCAGCATTTT. It specifies CASSIGLIQGINQPQHF.

V gene TRBV5-1 combines with J gene TRBJ1-1, with D possibly matching TRBD1 (5 bases). V lost 6 bases, J lost 2 bases, and 11 bases lay in between. The CDR3 runs to 13 residues. Germline V CDR1 and CDR2: SGHRS, YFSETQ. CDR3 sequence (DNA): TGCGCCAGCACCCCCGGGGCAAACACTGAAGCTTTCTTT. Its translation: CASTPGANTEAFF.

The rearrangement uses TRBV7-2 and TRBJ2-1; D tentatively reads TRBD1 or TRBD2 (5 bases each). This CDR3 spans 11 amino acids. CDR1 is SGHTA, CDR2 FQGNSA, per germline. Trimming pared 7 bases from V and 15 bases from J, leaving 16 bases between. The CDR3: CASTTGPRAFF. DNA of the CDR3: TGTGCCAGCACTACGGGACCCCGGGCGTTCTTC.

This chain uses TRBV20-1 with TRBJ1-2; D gene uncertain. With 0 bases removed from V and 5 bases from J, the gap between germline ends came to 4 bases. Germline lookup yields CDR1 DFQATT and CDR2 SNEGSKA (reference sequence). The CDR3 extends over 11 amino acids. The CDR3 protein is CSARDEYGYTF. CDR3 DNA: TGCAGTGCTAGAGATGAGTATGGCTACACCTTC.

In this sample, this clone turned up once. The chain joins TRBV28 to TRBJ2-1; D is possibly TRBD1 (5 bases). Between the trimmed V and J ends, which lost 10 bases and 0 bases, there was a span of 13 bases. The CDR3 covers 14 residues. Germline CDR1 and CDR2: MDHEN and SYDVKM. The CDR3 sequence: CATSYRSSYNEQFF. As DNA, the CDR3 is TGTGCCACCTCATACAGGAGCTCCTACAATGAGCAGTTCTTC.

The V gene is TRBV5-1, the J gene TRBJ2-1; TRBD1 might be the D (9 bases). V lost 3 bases to trimming and J lost 2 bases, with 33 bases between them. Germline V lookup: CDR1 SGHRS, CDR2 YFSETQ. The CDR3 is 22 amino acids. The CDR3: CASSSDRNHRGRAGETYNEQFF. The CDR3 coding sequence is TGCGCCAGCAGCTCCGACCGAAATCACAGGGGGCGAGCGGGGGAGACCTACAATGAGCAGTTCTTC.

The V gene is TRBV5-1, the J gene TRBJ2-5; 12 nucleotides line up with TRBD2. The CDR3 totals 17 residues. Germline CDR1 is SGHRS and CDR2 is YFSETQ. V shed 0 bases, J shed 1 base, and the junction held 4 bases outside the gene matches. This CDR3 is CASSLASLAGGQETQYF. CDR3 bases: TGCGCCAGCAGCTTGGCTTCACTAGCGGGGGGCCAAGAGACCCAGTACTTC. The variable domain in full, completed from reference TRBV5-1 and TRBJ2-5, reads KAGVTQTPRYLIKTRGQQVTLSCSPISGHRSVSWYQQTPGQGLQFLFEYFSETQRNKGNFPGRFSGRQFSNSRSEMNVSTLELGDSALYLCASSLASLAGGQETQYFGPGTRLLVL.

This chain connects TRBV2 to TRBJ2-1; tentatively, D is TRBD1 (7 bases). Germline CDR1 is SNHLY and CDR2 is FYNNEI. The CDR3 totals 13 residues. V was trimmed by 5 bases and J by 7 bases, leaving 12 bases between them. This CDR3 is CASSTAGGNEQFF. The CDR3 nucleotides are TGTGCCAGCAGTACCGCAGGGGGGAATGAGCAGTTCTTC.